Below are 27 T cell receptor beta chains sequenced from a single sample in a study of blood T cell repertoires in COVID-19. TCRdb's copy holds only in-frame clones and misses some; the assay was immunoSEQ multiplex PCR. The sample lists approximately 390,000 clones, around 90% seen once, with around 6.3% in the top ten. Sequencing was done on a sample of peripheral blood. The receptor source for this set is a man aged 18 to 29 with active or convalescent COVID-19.

The V call is TRBV7-2, the J call TRBJ2-1; D possibly corresponds to TRBD2 (7 bases). There are 17 residues in the CDR3. CDR1 is SGHTA and CDR2 is FQGNSA in the germline V gene. Between the trimmed V and J ends, which lost 1 base and 4 bases, there was a span of 17 bases. In DNA, the CDR3 is TGTGCCAGCAGCTTAGTGGGGGGGCGGGAGTCGTACAATGAGCAGTTCTTC. Amino acid sequence: CASSLVGGRESYNEQFF.

This clone was seen just once. This chain links TRBV9 with TRBJ2-5; D uncertain. V was cut by 4 bases and J by 1 base, with 11 bases left in between. Per the germline V gene, CDR1 is SGDLS and CDR2 is YYNGEE. The CDR3 is made up of 14 amino acids. The CDR3 bases are TGTGCCAGCAGCTATGGCAGGTTCCAAGAGACCCAGTACTTC. This gives the protein CASSYGRFQETQYF. The variable domain in full, completed from reference TRBV9 and TRBJ2-5, reads DSGVTQTPKHLITATGQRVTLRCSPRSGDLSVYWYQQSLDQGLQFLIQYYNGEERAKGNILERFSAQQFPDLHSELNLSSLELGDSALYFCASSYGRFQETQYFGPGTRLLVL.

V is TRBV11-3 and J is TRBJ2-1, with a weak D call TRBD1 (5 bases). The CDR3 runs 13 residues. The V end was cut by 2 bases, the J end by 7 bases, with 9 bases between. Germline V lookup: CDR1 SGHNT, CDR2 YENEEA. The CDR3 DNA follows: TGTGCCAGCAGCTTAACGACAGTGAATGAGCAGTTCTTC. Protein product: CASSLTTVNEQFF. The whole variable domain, filled in from reference TRBV11-3 and TRBJ2-1, reads EAGVVQSPRYKIIEKKQPVAFWCNPISGHNTLYWYLQNLGQGPELLIRYENEEAVDDSQLPKDRFSAERLKGVDSTLKIQPAELGDSAVYLCASSLTTVNEQFFGPGTRLTVL.

CDR3: CASGQGMGYGYTF. DNA of the CDR3: TGTGCTAGTGGACAGGGGATGGGGTATGGCTACACCTTC. The J gene is TRBJ1-2, the V gene TRBV12-5, with 7 bases fitting TRBD1. Trimming took 6 bases from V and 5 from J; bases not matched to a gene: 6. CDR3 size: 13 residues. Looked up from germline, CDR1 is LGHNT and CDR2 is FRNRAP.

This clone was seen just once. The chain is built from TRBV6-2 or TRBV6-3 and TRBJ1-2; perhaps TRBD1 as D (6 bases). V was shortened by 4 bases and J by 3 bases, with 27 bases between the two germline ends. The CDR3 spans 19 residues. Looked up from germline, CDR1 is MNHEY and CDR2 is SVGEGT. The DNA for the CDR3 is TGTGCCAGCAGTTTCCCTACAGGGAATCCATCTCCCCTGGACTATGGCTACACCTTC. This encodes CASSFPTGNPSPLDYGYTF.

This rearrangement joins TRBV12-3 or TRBV12-4 to TRBJ2-7; no firm D call. The V end was cut by 6 bases, the J end by 6 bases, with 12 bases between. CDR3 length: 12 residues. The CDR3 is CASSNRVLEQYF. The DNA of the CDR3 is TGTGCCAGCAGCAACCGGGTACTCGAGCAGTACTTC.

The chain combines TRBV19 with TRBJ1-3; the D is unclear. Germline V gene lookup returns CDR1 LNHDA and CDR2 SQIVND (reference sequence). V dropped 6 bases and J dropped 4 bases, with 19 bases sitting between them. The CDR3 is made up of 16 amino acids. The CDR3 DNA reads as TGTGCCAGTAGCCCCCGGACCGAACGGGGAGGAAACACCATATATTTT. Encoded protein: CASSPRTERGGNTIYF.

This clone has just a few counts. The chain joins TRBV7-9 to TRBJ1-1; possible D gene TRBD1, 6 bases. Looked up from germline, CDR1 is SEHNR and CDR2 is FQNEAQ (reference sequence). Trimming took 5 bases from V and 1 from J, leaving 17 bases between them. The CDR3 runs to 16 residues. In DNA, the CDR3 is TGTGCCAGCAGCCCTCATACAGGGACGGCGAACACTGAAGCTTTCTTT. Its protein product is CASSPHTGTANTEAFF.

This sequence joins TRBV18 and TRBJ2-2, with TRBD1 matching 7 bases. J gave up 8 bases and V 0 bases, and 3 bases lay outside the gene matches. From germline, CDR1 is KGHSH and CDR2 LQKENI. The CDR3 runs to 14 residues. The CDR3 DNA follows: TGTGCCAGCTCACCACCGAGGGGGCATGGGGAGCTGTTTTTT. It yields the protein CASSPPRGHGELFF. The entire variable domain, with the rest obtained from reference TRBV18 and TRBJ2-2, is as follows: NAGVMQNPRHLVRRRGQEARLRCSPMKGHSHVYWYRQLPEEGLKFMVYLQKENIIDESGMPKERFSAEFPKEGPSILRIQQVVRGDSAAYFCASSPPRGHGELFFGEGSRLTVL.

The chain carries TRBV5-6 and TRBJ2-1; possible D gene TRBD1, 5 bases. Looked up from germline, CDR1 is SGHDT and CDR2 is YYEEEE. Between the trimmed V and J ends, which lost 1 base and 0 bases, there was a span of 8 bases. CDR3 length: 15 residues. The CDR3 spells CASSLRGSSYNEQFF. CDR3 nucleotide sequence: TGTGCCAGCAGCTTGAGGGGTAGCTCCTACAATGAGCAGTTCTTC. The full variable domain, completed using reference TRBV5-6 and TRBJ2-1, is DAGVTQSPTHLIKTRGQQVTLRCSPKSGHDTVSWYQQALGQGPQFIFQYYEEEERQRGNFPDRFSGHQFPNYSSELNVNALLLGDSALYLCASSLRGSSYNEQFFGPGTRLTVL.

This clone was seen just once. The rearrangement uses TRBV5-1 and TRBJ1-1, with a tentative D call TRBD1 (6 bases). This CDR3 spans 14 amino acids. CDR1 is SGHRS and CDR2 is YFSETQ in the germline V gene. V shed 4 bases and J shed 1 base, with 11 bases lying between them. CDR3 in DNA: TGCGCCAGCAGCCCTTCAGGGGCGAACACTGAAGCTTTCTTT. Translated, it gives CASSPSGANTEAFF.

A few counts support this clone. This sequence joins TRBV28 and TRBJ2-3, with 11 positions matching TRBD2. Trimming cost V 5 bases and J 0 bases; bases outside gene matches: 10. CDR3 length equals 18 residues. CDR1 and CDR2 from the germline V gene are MDHEN and SYDVKM. The CDR3 reads CASSKLAGAAVSTDTQYF. For the CDR3, the DNA is TGTGCCAGCAGTAAACTAGCGGGGGCCGCGGTTAGCACAGATACGCAGTATTTT.

V usage is TRBV7-9 and J usage is TRBJ2-5, with D uncertain. V gave up 5 bases and J gave up 4 bases, with 14 bases separating them. Germline V CDR1 and CDR2: SEHNR, FQNEAQ (reference sequence). This CDR3 contains 14 residues. CDR3: CASSLDLFGETQYF. CDR3 DNA: TGTGCCAGCAGCCTAGACTTATTCGGAGAGACCCAGTACTTC.

The J gene is TRBJ2-1, the V gene TRBV12-3 or TRBV12-4; TRBD2 agrees at 7 bases. CDR3 size: 13 residues. The ends lost 7 bases at V and 8 bases at J; junction bases unmatched: 8. CDR3 sequence: CASITREGDEQFF. As DNA, the CDR3 is TGTGCCAGCATTACAAGGGAGGGCGATGAGCAGTTCTTC.

The V and J genes are TRBV6-6 and TRBJ2-5, with 7 bases that match TRBD2. Trimming took 7 bases from V and 5 from J; bases not matched to a gene: 7. The germline gives CDR1 MNHNY, CDR2 SVGAGI (reference sequence). The CDR3 runs to 13 residues. The CDR3 here is CASNPRGEETQYF. CDR3 nucleotide sequence: TGTGCCAGCAACCCCCGGGGGGAGGAGACCCAGTACTTC.

V usage is TRBV18 and J usage is TRBJ2-7; D uncertain. In germline, CDR1 is KGHSH, CDR2 LQKENI. The CDR3 is made up of 14 amino acids. V was shortened by 5 bases and J by 2 bases, with 13 bases between the two germline ends. The CDR3: CASSDRLETYEQYF. DNA of the CDR3: TGTGCCAGCTCAGACCGACTGGAAACCTACGAGCAGTACTTC.

This clone occurred once. In the same sample, other DNA sequences code for this CDR3. DNA for the CDR3: TGTGCCAGTAGTATACTAGCGGGGACTTACAATGAGCAGTTCTTC. Translating it yields CASSILAGTYNEQFF. The rearrangement joins TRBV19 to TRBJ2-1, with TRBD2 matching 9 bases. From germline, CDR1 is LNHDA and CDR2 SQIVND (reference sequence). Losses at the gene ends were 2 bases for V and 4 bases for J; bases not matched to a gene: 3. The CDR3 runs to 15 residues.

V is TRBV7-8 and J is TRBJ1-1; D may be TRBD1 (5 bases). The CDR3 spans 13 residues. Looked up from germline, CDR1 is SGHVS and CDR2 is FQNEAQ. Trimming removed 3 bases from V and 3 bases from J, with 8 bases in between. CDR3 sequence: CASSFFRDTEAFF. The CDR3 bases are TGTGCCAGCAGCTTTTTCAGGGACACTGAAGCTTTCTTT.

The rearrangement links TRBV27 to TRBJ1-5; unclear D gene. The V gene's germline CDR1 is MNHEY and CDR2 SMNVEV (reference sequence). V was trimmed by 6 bases and J by 6 bases, leaving 18 bases between them. The CDR3 has 15 amino acids. In DNA, the CDR3 is TGTGCCAGCAGCCCCTCCCCGCGGGTTAGTCAGCCCCAGCATTTT. Amino acid sequence: CASSPSPRVSQPQHF.

This clone came up a few times. V gene TRBV19 combines with J gene TRBJ2-3, with D possibly being TRBD1 (6 bases). V lost 5 bases and J lost 4, with 13 bases in between. Germline CDR1 LNHDA, CDR2 SQIVND (reference sequence). This CDR3 comprises 14 residues. The CDR3 is CASSSAGESDTQYF. The CDR3 DNA reads as TGTGCCAGTAGTTCTGCAGGGGAGTCAGATACGCAGTATTTT.

The V call is TRBV28, the J call TRBJ1-3; 8 bases agree with TRBD1. The V gene's germline CDR1 is MDHEN and CDR2 SYDVKM. The V and J ends lost 6 bases and 5 bases, in that order; junction bases with no gene match: 9. The CDR3 covers 15 residues. The chain's CDR3 is CASSSDRERRNTIYF. The CDR3 DNA reads as TGTGCCAGCAGCTCGGACAGGGAGCGTAGAAACACCATATATTTT.

This sequence joins TRBV19 and TRBJ1-5, with D perhaps TRBD1 (5 bases). Germline CDR1 is LNHDA and CDR2 is SQIVND (reference sequence). The V end was cut by 2 bases, the J end by 7 bases, with 15 bases between. CDR3 length: 15 amino acids. CDR3 sequence: CASSIRTLNPQPQHF. CDR3 bases: TGTGCCAGTAGTATAAGGACACTTAACCCGCAGCCCCAGCATTTT.

V gene TRBV29-1 combines with J gene TRBJ1-1; possibly TRBD1 for D (5 bases). CDR1 is SQVTM and CDR2 is ANQGSEA in the germline V gene. This CDR3 spans 15 amino acids. The V end lost 2 bases, the J end lost 4 bases, and 17 bases lay between the germline ends. This chain's CDR3 is CSVEPFGGDATEAFF. In nucleotides, the CDR3 is TGCAGCGTTGAACCTTTTGGGGGGGATGCCACTGAAGCTTTCTTT.

This chain links TRBV5-1 with TRBJ1-1; maybe TRBD1 (5 bases). V was pared by 0 bases and J by 5 bases, with 11 bases between. The CDR3 has 14 residues. CDR1 is SGHRS and CDR2 is YFSETQ in the germline V gene. CDR3 in DNA: TGCGCCAGCAGCTTGGGACAGCAAAGGACTGAAGCTTTCTTT. The encoded protein is CASSLGQQRTEAFF.

The chain links TRBV5-1 to TRBJ1-2; the D is unclear. Germline CDR1 is SGHRS and CDR2 is YFSETQ. This CDR3 region has 15 residues. Trimming left V 0 bases short and J 1 base short, with 10 bases between. CDR3 in amino acids: CASSLGGISNYGYTF. The CDR3 nucleotides are TGCGCCAGCAGCTTGGGAGGGATAAGTAACTATGGCTACACCTTC.

This sequence joins TRBV6-2 or TRBV6-3 and TRBJ2-1, with D possibly TRBD2 on 5 matching bases. Trimming removed 0 bases from V and 0 bases from J, with 9 bases in between. This CDR3 has 16 residues. CDR1 is MNHEY, CDR2 SVGEGT, per germline. The CDR3 protein is CASSYSLAGSYNEQFF. The CDR3 DNA follows: TGTGCCAGCAGTTACTCTCTGGCGGGCTCCTACAATGAGCAGTTCTTC.

The rearrangement links TRBV7-8 to TRBJ2-2, with 7 bases aligning to TRBD1. J gave up 7 bases and V 2 bases, and 4 bases lay outside the gene matches. This CDR3 has 14 residues. Germline-derived CDR1 and CDR2 are SGHVS and FQNEAQ. The CDR3 loop is CASSLPGGVGELFF. In nucleotides, the CDR3 is TGTGCCAGCAGCTTACCAGGGGGTGTCGGGGAGCTGTTTTTT.